This is a list of T cell receptor beta chains from one sample in a study of control samples from healthy donors and cancer patients. Profiling relied on immunoSEQ multiplex PCR, and the TCRdb table lists in-frame clones only, not all of them. Of over 150,000 clones in the sample, 85% to 95% were seen once. Sequenced sample: blood. The receptors come from a woman under 30 in good health. The CDR3 runs from the conserved cysteine through the conserved F or W. D genes are given only for firm matches.

CASSLGQEGKHGYTF	-	15	TRBV13
CASSQGAGYEQYF	-	13	TRBV3-1/TRBV3-2
CARSYDSPWRPSYEQYF	-	17	TRBV5-3
CASSLRRTESTEAFF	-	15	TRBV5-1
CASSPEVESGYTF	-	13	TRBV18
CASSPPGASYTQYF	-	14	TRBV18
CASSLRGAGTDTQYF	TRBD2	15	TRBV7-9
CASSRSPGSDTQYF	-	14	TRBV5-1
CASSWTQETQYF	-	12	TRBV7-6
CASSPQGANEKLFF	TRBD1	14	TRBV18
CSARMGYEQYF	-	11	TRBV20-1
CASSRLGPLSGNTIYF	-	16	TRBV5-6
CASSLGAGRNEQFF	-	14	TRBV7-6
CASSHFLAGDEQYF	TRBD2	14	TRBV19
CASSLDRDPTNYGYTF	-	16	TRBV7-2
CASSQAGGSNQPQHF	TRBD1	15	TRBV3-1/TRBV3-2
CASSPRLDPYGEQFF	-	15	TRBV14
CASSLRDWRKETQYF	-	15	TRBV27
CAISDSTDNTEAFF	-	14	TRBV10-3
CASSFQTSGIQETQYF	TRBD2	16	TRBV6-5
CARSPSGVDREYLNSPLHF	-	19	TRBV7-5
CASSVSTSGGETQYF	TRBD2	15	TRBV9
CASSQDREDEAFF	TRBD1	13	TRBV12-3/TRBV12-4
CASSPQGGNQPQHF	TRBD1	14	TRBV6-2/TRBV6-3
CASNKMETQYF	-	11	TRBV6-5
CASSPQGPRDQPQHF	TRBD1	15	TRBV2
CASSPKTGNTEAFF	-	14	TRBV18
CASSFGGVGNEQFF	TRBD2	14	TRBV5-1
CATSDPGGSYGYTF	TRBD1	14	TRBV24-1
CASSNMTNYGYTF	-	13	TRBV5-4
CASSLFGQGRAGDQPQHF	TRBD1	18	TRBV28